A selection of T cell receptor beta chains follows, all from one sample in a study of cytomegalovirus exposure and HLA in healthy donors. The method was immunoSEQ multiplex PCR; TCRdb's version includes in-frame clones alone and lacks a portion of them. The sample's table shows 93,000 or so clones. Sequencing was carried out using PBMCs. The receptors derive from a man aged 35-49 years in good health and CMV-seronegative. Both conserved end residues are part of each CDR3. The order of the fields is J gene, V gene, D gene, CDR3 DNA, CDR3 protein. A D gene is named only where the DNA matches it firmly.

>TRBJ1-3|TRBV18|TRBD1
TGTGCCAGCTCACCTGGACAGGGGGCGTCTGGAAACACCATATATTTT
CASSPGQGASGNTIYF
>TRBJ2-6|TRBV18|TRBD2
TGTGCCAGCTCCACCGGGACTAGCGTCTCTGGGGCCAACGTCCTGACTTTC
CASSTGTSVSGANVLTF
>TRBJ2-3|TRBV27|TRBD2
TGTGCCAGCAGTCCCCTGGGCAGTCGGGGGGATACAGATACGCAGTATTTT
CASSPLGSRGDTDTQYF
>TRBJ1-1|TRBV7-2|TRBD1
TGTGCCAGCAGCCCTAGACAGGGAAACACTGAAGCTTTCTTT
CASSPRQGNTEAFF
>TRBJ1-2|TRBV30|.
TGTGCCTGGACAACGGGACTGAACTATGGCTACACCTTC
CAWTTGLNYGYTF
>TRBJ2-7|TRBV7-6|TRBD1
TGTGCCAGCAGCTCTACTAGACAGGGGGCTTTCAACGAGCAGTACTTC
CASSSTRQGAFNEQYF
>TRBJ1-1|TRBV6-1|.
TGTGCCAGCAGCCGGGACACAAACACTGAAGCTTTCTTT
CASSRDTNTEAFF
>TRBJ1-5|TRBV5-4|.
TGTGCCAGCAGCCAAGGGGGGGGTAGTCAGCCCCAGCATTTT
CASSQGGGSQPQHF
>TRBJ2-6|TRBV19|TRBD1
TGTGCCAGTCGTCTGGCAGGGGGCCCGCAAACCTCTGGGGCCAACGTCCTGACTTTC
CASRLAGGPQTSGANVLTF
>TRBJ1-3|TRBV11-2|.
TGTGCCAGCAGCCCGTCCCTAAACACCATATATTTT
CASSPSLNTIYF
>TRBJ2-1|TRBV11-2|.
TGTGCCAGCAGCTTAACAGAAACCTACAATGAGCAGTTCTTC
CASSLTETYNEQFF
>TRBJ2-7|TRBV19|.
TGTGCCAGCCGCCAGGGGACCTACGAGCAGTACTTC
CASRQGTYEQYF
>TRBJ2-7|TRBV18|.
TGTGCCAGCTCTTCGATGTCAGGGGCCTACGAGCAGTACTTC
CASSSMSGAYEQYF
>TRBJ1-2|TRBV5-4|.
TGTGCCAGCAGCTTCGGGGGGGAGGTCGGGTATGGCTACACCTTC
CASSFGGEVGYGYTF
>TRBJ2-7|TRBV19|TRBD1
TGTGCCAGTTCTAGACAGGGGGCGGACGAGCAGTACTTC
CASSRQGADEQYF
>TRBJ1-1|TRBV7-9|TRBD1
TGTGCCAGCAGCGTACAGGGGATTTCGACTGAAGCTTTCTTT
CASSVQGISTEAFF
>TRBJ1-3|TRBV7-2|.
TGTGCCAGCAGCTTAGGACTGGGTTCTGGAAACACCATATATTTT
CASSLGLGSGNTIYF
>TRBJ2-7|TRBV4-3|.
TGCGCCAGCAGCCAAGGGCAGGGTCTCTACGAGCAGTACTTC
CASSQGQGLYEQYF
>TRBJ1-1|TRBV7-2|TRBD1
TGTGCCAGCAGTTTAGATTTTGGGACAGGCAGAGAAGCTTTCTTT
CASSLDFGTGREAFF
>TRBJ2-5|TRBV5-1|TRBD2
TGCGCCAGCAGCCCGGGACTAGCGGGGGGAGAGACCCAGTACTTC
CASSPGLAGGETQYF
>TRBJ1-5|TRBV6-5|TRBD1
TGTGCCAGCAGGCGACAGGGGGGTCAGCCCCAGCATTTT
CASRRQGGQPQHF
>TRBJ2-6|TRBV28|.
TGTGCCAGCAGTTCTACCCCATCTGGGGCCAACGTCCTGACTTTC
CASSSTPSGANVLTF
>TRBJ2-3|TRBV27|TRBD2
TGTGCCAGCAGACTAGCGGGAGAACGGGATACGCAGTATTTT
CASRLAGERDTQYF
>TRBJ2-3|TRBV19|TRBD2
TGTGCCAGTACTCCTGCGGGGGGGATGGATACGCAGTATTTT
CASTPAGGMDTQYF
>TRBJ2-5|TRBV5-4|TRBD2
TGTGCCAGCGAACTAGCGGGGGAACCCCGGACCCAGTACTTC
CASELAGEPRTQYF
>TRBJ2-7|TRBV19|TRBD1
TGTGCCAGTAGTAGACAGGGGGCCAACGAGCAGTACTTC
CASSRQGANEQYF
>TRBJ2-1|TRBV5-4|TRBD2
TGTGCCAGCCAGACTAGCACCGGGAGTGAGCAGTTCTTC
CASQTSTGSEQFF
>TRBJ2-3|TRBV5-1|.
TGCGCCAGCAGCCCACTAGCCACTCGGGATACGCAGTATTTT
CASSPLATRDTQYF
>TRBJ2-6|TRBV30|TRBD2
TGTGCCTGCCGACTAGCGGGACACTCTGGGGCCAACGTCCTGACTTTC
CACRLAGHSGANVLTF
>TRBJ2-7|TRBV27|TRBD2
TGTGCCAGCAGTTTATTGCCAGCGGGAGATAGGGAGCAGTACTTC
CASSLLPAGDREQYF
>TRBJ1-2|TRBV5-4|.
TGTGCCAGCAGCTTGCAGGGCCCGAGGGGCTACACCTTC
CASSLQGPRGYTF
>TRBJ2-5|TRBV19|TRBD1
TGTGCCAGTAGTATCCGCAGGGGGCTCGAGACCCAGTACTTC
CASSIRRGLETQYF
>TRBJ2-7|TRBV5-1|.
TGCGCCAGCAGCTTGCTGCAGGGGACCTACGAGCAGTACTTC
CASSLLQGTYEQYF
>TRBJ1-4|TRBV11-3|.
TGTGCCAGCAGCTTATTCGGGTGGAAAAAACTGTTTTTT
CASSLFGWKKLFF
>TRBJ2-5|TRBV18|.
TGTGCCAGCTCACCCATGGGTAGCGCTCAAGAGACCCAGTACTTC
CASSPMGSAQETQYF
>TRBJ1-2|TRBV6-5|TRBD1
TGTGCCAGCAAACGGACAGGGGGCATTGGCGGCTACACCTTC
CASKRTGGIGGYTF
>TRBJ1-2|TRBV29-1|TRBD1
TGCAGCGTTGAAGTTGGGACCCCACAGGGGGGCAATGGCTACACCTTC
CSVEVGTPQGGNGYTF
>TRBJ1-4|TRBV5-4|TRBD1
TGTGCCAGCAGTTTCCGGACAGGGATGGGTGAAAAACTGTTTTTT
CASSFRTGMGEKLFF
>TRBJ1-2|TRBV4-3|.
TGCGCCAGCAGCCAAGATGTTCGACTTCGGGATGGCTACACCTTC
CASSQDVRLRDGYTF
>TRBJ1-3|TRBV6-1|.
TGTGCCAGCAGTGAACACAACTCTGGAAACACCATATATTTT
CASSEHNSGNTIYF
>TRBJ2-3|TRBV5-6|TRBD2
TGTGCCAGCAGCTTGCAAGGACTAGCAGTGGCGGATACGCAGTATTTT
CASSLQGLAVADTQYF
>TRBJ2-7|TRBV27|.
TGTGCCAGCAGTGCACAGGGTGAGGAGCAGTACTTC
CASSAQGEEQYF
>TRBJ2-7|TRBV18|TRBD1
TGTGCCAGCTCACCACAGTTGTCAGGGGGAGCCGAGCAGTACTTC
CASSPQLSGGAEQYF
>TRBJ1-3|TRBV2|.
TGTGCCAGCAGGCAGGGTCTATACTCCGGAAACACCATATATTTT
CASRQGLYSGNTIYF
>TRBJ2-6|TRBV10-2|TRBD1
TGCGCCAGCAGTGAGTCGATTGGGACAGGCTACTCTGGGGCCAACGTCCTGACTTTC
CASSESIGTGYSGANVLTF